This TCR beta chain was sequenced for a study of long-term antiretroviral therapy in people with HIV. As to this clone: Its antigen is unidentified.

Overall study results and limits: Clones expanded before ART dominated the repertoire at all time points.

V was clipped by 5 bases and J by 3 bases, with 10 bases between them. This CDR3 comprises 14 residues. From germline, CDR1 is KGHSH and CDR2 LQKENI. Survey-level immunoSEQ v3.0 assays were run. Assay: immunoSEQ multiplex PCR; the TCRdb copy retains only in-frame clones and omits some. The table lists about 40,000 clones, 83% of them singletons. This TCR derives from a man between 18 and 29 years old with HIV. J is TRBJ1-4 and V is TRBV18; D remains ambiguous. The starting material was unsorted PBMCs, obtained 1 year after starting antiretroviral therapy. CDR3 amino acids: CASSSSSANEKLFF. The CDR3, as DNA: TGTGCCAGCTCATCGAGCAGTGCTAATGAAAAACTGTTTTTT.